This T cell receptor (beta chain) emerged from a study of control samples from healthy donors and cancer patients. This CDR3 region has 12 residues. Germline CDR1 reads KGHSH; CDR2 reads LQKENI. The V and J ends lost 5 bases and 6 bases, in that order; junction bases with no gene match: 1. Produced via immunoSEQ multiplex PCR; TCRdb's table is partial and in-frame only. The sample contains just over 50,000 clones, about nine tenths of which appear only once. Sequences were obtained from PBMCs. This TCR was sampled from a man aged 45-65 years with head and neck cancer. The chain is built from TRBV18 and TRBJ2-1; 7 bases are a match to TRBD1. The CDR3 spells CASSSGGNEQFF. As DNA, the CDR3 is TGTGCCAGCTCATCAGGGGGCAATGAGCAGTTCTTC.